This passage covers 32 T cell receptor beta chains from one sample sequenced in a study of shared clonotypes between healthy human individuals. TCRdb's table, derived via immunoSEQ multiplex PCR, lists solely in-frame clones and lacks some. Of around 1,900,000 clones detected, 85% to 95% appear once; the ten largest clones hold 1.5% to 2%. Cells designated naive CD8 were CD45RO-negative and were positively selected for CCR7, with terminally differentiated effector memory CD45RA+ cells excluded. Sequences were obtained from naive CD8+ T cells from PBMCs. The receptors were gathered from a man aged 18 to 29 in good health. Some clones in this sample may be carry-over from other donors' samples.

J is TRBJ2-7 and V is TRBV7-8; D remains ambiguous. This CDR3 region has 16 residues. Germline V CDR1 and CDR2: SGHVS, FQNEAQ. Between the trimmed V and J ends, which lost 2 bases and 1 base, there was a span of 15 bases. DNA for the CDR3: TGTGCCAGCAGCTTACTTGCGGCTCATCCGTCCTACGAGCAGTACTTC. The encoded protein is CASSLLAAHPSYEQYF.

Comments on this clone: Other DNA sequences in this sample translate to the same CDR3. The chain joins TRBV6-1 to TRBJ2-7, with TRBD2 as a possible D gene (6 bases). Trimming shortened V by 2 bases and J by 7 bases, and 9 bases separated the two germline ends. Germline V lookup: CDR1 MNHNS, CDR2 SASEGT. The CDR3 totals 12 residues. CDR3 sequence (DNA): TGTGCCAGCAGTGAACGGGGAGGAGAGCAGTACTTC. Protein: CASSERGGEQYF.

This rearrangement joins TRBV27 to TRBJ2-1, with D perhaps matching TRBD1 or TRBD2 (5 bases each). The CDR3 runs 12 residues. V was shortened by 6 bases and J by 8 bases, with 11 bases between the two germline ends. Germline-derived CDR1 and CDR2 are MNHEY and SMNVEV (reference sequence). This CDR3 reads CASSWGLDEQFF. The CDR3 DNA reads TGTGCCAGCAGCTGGGGGTTGGATGAGCAGTTCTTC.

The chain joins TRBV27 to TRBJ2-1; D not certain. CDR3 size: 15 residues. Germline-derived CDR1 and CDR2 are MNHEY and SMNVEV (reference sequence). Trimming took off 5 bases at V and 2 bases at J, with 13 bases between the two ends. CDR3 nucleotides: TGTGCCAGCAGTCCTTTCCAGCGCGCCTACAATGAGCAGTTCTTC. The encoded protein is CASSPFQRAYNEQFF.

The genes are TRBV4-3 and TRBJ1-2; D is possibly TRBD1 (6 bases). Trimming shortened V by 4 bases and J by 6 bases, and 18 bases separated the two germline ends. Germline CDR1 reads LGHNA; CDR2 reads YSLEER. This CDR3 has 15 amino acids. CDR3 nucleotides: TGCGCCAGCAGCCCCTTATTAGGGGGTTTGGATGGCTACACCTTC. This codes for CASSPLLGGLDGYTF.

CDR3 nucleotides: TGTGCCAGCAGTTCGTTGGGACAGGGGTACAATGAGCAGTTCTTC. It translates to CASSSLGQGYNEQFF. The rearrangement links TRBV6-5 to TRBJ2-1; the match to TRBD1 covers 10 bases. Trimming at V came to 4 bases and at J to 4 bases, leaving 4 bases not matched to a gene. Germline V CDR1 and CDR2: MNHEY, SVGAGI. This CDR3 contains 15 residues.

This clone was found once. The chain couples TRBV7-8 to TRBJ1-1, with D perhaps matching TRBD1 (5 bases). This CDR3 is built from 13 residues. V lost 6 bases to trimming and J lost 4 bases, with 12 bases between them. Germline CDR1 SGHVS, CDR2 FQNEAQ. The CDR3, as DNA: TGTGCCAGCAGTCGCATGGGGGGCACTGAAGCTTTCTTT. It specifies CASSRMGGTEAFF.

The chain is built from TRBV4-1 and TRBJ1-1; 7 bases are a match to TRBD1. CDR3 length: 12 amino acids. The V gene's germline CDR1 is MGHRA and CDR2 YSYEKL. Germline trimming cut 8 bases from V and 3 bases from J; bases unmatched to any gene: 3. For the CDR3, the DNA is TGCGCCAGCGCAACAGGGGACACTGAAGCTTTCTTT. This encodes CASATGDTEAFF.

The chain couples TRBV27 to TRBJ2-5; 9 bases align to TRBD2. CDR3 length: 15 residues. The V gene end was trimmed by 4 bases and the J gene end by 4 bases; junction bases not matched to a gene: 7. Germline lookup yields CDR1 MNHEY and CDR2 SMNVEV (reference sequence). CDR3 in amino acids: CASSWSSGIGETQYF. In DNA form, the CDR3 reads TGTGCCAGCAGTTGGTCTAGCGGGATAGGAGAGACCCAGTACTTC.

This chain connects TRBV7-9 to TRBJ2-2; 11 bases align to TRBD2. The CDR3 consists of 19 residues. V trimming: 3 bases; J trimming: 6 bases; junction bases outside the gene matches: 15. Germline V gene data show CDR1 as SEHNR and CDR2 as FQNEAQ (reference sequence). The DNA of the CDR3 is TGTGCCAGCAGCTTCCCTCCAGGACTACTAGCGGGAGTCCCCGGGGAGCTGTTTTTT. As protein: CASSFPPGLLAGVPGELFF.

The CDR3 DNA is TGTGCCAGCTGCTGGGCAGGGAGGACCGGGGAGCTGTTTTTT. Translated, it gives CASCWAGRTGELFF. This rearrangement joins TRBV2 to TRBJ2-2; D may be TRBD2 (6 bases). This CDR3 region has 14 residues. The V gene lost 8 bases and the J gene lost 5 bases, with 15 bases spanning the gap. Germline V gives CDR1 SNHLY, CDR2 FYNNEI.

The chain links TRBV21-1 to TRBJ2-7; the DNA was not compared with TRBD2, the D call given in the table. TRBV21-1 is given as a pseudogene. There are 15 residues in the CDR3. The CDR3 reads CASSSSGRFSYEQYF. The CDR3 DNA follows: TGTGCCAGCAGCTCTAGCGGCCGGTTCTCCTACGAGCAGTACTTC.

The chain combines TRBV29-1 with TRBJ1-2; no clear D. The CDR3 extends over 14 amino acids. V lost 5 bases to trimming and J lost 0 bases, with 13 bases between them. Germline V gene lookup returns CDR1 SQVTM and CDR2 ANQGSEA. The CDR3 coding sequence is TGCAGCGTTTATGGATTCAATTCTAACTATGGCTACACCTTC. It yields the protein CSVYGFNSNYGYTF.

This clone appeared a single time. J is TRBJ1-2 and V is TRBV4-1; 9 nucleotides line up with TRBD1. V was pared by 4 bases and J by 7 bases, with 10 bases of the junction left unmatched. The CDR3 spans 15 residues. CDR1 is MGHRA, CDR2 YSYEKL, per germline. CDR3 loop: CASSPETGGSLGYTF. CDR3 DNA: TGCGCCAGCAGCCCCGAGACAGGGGGGTCTCTTGGCTACACCTTC.

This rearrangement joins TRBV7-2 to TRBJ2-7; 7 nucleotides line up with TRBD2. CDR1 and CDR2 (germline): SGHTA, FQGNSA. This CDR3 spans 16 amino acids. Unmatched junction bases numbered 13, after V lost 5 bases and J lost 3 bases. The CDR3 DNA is TGTGCCAGCAGCCGGGATTTGATAGCGGGTAACTACGAGCAGTACTTC. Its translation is CASSRDLIAGNYEQYF. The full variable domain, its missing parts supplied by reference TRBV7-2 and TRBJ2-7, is GAGVSQSPSNKVTEKGKDVELRCDPISGHTALYWYRQSLGQGLEFLIYFQGNSAPDKSGLPSDRFSAERTGGSVSTLTIQRTQQEDSAVYLCASSRDLIAGNYEQYFGPGTRLTVT.

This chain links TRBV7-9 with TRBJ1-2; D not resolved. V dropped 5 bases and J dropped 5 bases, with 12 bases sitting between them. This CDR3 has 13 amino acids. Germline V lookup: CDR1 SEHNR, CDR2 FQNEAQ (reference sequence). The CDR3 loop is CASSLGPSYGYTF. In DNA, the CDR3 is TGTGCCAGCAGCCTCGGACCGAGTTATGGCTACACCTTC.

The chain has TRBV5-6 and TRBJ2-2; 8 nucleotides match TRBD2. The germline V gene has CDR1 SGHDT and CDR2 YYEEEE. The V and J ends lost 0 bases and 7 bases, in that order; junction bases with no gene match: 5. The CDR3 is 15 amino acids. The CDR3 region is CASSLAGGPIGELFF. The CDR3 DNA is TGTGCCAGCAGCTTGGCGGGAGGGCCGATCGGGGAGCTGTTTTTT.

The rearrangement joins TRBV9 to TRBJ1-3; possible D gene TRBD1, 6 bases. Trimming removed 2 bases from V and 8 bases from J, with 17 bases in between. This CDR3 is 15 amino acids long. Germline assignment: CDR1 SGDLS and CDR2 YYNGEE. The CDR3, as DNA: TGTGCCAGCAGCGTCAACGGGGGCAGGGAGTACACCATATATTTT. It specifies CASSVNGGREYTIYF.

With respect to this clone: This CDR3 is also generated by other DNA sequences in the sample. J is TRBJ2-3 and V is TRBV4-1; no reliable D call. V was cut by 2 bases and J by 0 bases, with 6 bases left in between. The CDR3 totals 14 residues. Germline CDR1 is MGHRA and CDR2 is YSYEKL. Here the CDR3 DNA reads TGCGCCAGCAGCCAACTAGGTAGCACAGATACGCAGTATTTT. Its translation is CASSQLGSTDTQYF.

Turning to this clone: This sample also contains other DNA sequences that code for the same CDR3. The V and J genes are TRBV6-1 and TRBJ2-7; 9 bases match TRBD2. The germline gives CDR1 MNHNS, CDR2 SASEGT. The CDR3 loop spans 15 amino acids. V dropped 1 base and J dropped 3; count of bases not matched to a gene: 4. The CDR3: CASSEGLAGLYEQYF. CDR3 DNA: TGTGCCAGCAGTGAAGGTCTAGCGGGACTCTACGAGCAGTACTTC.

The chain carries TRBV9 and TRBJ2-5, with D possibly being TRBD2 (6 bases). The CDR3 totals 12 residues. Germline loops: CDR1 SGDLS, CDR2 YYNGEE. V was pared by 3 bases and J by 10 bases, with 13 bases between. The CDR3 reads CASSGLSGGQYF. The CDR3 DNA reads TGTGCCAGCAGCGGTCTATCCGGGGGCCAGTACTTC.

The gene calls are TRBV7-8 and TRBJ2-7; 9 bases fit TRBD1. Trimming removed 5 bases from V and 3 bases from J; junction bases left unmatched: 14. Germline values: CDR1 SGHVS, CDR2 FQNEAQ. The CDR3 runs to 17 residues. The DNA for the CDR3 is TGTGCCAGCAGCACCCTGGGGCGGGGGACAGGGAACTACGAGCAGTACTTC. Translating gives CASSTLGRGTGNYEQYF.

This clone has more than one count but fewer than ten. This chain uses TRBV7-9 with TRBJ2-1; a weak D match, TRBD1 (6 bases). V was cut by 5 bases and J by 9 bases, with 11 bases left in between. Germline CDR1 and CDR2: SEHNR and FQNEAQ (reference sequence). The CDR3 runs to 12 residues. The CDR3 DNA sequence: TGTGCCAGCAGCCAGGGGTCACTTGAGCAGTTCTTC. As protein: CASSQGSLEQFF. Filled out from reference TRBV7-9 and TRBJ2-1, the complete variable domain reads DTGVSQNPRHKITKRGQNVTFRCDPISEHNRLYWYRQTLGQGPEFLTYFQNEAQLEKSRLLSDRFSAERPKGSFSTLEIQRTEQGDSAMYLCASSQGSLEQFFGPGTRLTVL.

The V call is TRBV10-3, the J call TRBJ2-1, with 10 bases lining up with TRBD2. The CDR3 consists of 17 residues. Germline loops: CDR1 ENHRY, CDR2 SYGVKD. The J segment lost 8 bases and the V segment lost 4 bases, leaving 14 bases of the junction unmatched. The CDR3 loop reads CAISGASGSSIVDEQFF. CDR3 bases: TGTGCCATCAGTGGGGCTAGCGGGAGTTCGATCGTGGATGAGCAGTTCTTC.

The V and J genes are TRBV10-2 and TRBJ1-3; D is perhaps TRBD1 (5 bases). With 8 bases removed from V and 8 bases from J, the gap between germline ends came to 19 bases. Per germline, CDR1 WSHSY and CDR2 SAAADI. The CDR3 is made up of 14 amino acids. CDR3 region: CASASPGTPDTIYF. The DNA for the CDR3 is TGCGCCAGCGCCTCCCCCGGGACCCCGGACACCATATATTTT.

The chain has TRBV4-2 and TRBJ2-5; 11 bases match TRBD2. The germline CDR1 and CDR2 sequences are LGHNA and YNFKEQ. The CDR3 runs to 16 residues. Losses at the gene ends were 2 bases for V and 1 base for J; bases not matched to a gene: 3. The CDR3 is CASSQRLAGLQETQYF. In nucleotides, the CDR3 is TGTGCCAGCAGCCAAAGACTAGCGGGGCTCCAAGAGACCCAGTACTTC.

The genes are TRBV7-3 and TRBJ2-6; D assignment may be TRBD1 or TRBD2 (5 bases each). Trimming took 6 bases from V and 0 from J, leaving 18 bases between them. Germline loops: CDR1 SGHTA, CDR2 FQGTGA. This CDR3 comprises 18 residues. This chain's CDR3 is CASRDPGTIISGANVLTF. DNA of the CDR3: TGTGCCAGCAGAGACCCCGGGACGATAATCTCTGGGGCCAACGTCCTGACTTTC.

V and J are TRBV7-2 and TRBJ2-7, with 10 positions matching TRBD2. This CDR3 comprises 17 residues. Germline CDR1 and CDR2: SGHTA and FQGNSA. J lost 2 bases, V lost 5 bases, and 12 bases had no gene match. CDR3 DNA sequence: TGTGCCAGCAGCCCGCTGGGGGACCTAGCGGGAGCCTACGAGCAGTACTTC. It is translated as CASSPLGDLAGAYEQYF.

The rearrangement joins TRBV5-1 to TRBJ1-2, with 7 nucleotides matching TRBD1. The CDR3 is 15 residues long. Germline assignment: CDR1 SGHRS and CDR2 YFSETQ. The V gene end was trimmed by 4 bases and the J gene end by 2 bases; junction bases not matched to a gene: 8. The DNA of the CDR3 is TGCGCCAGCAGCGAAAACAGGGGACGGAACTATGGCTACACCTTC. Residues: CASSENRGRNYGYTF.

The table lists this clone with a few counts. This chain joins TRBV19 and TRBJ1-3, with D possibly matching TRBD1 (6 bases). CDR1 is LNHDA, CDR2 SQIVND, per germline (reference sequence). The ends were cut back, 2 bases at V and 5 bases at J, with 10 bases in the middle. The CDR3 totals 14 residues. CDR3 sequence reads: CASSIPGERNTIYF. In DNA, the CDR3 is TGTGCCAGTAGTATACCAGGGGAGAGAAACACCATATATTTT.

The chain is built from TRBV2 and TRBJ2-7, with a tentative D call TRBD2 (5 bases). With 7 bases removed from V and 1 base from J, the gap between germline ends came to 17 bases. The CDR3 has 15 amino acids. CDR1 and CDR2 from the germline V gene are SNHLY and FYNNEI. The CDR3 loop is CASIQGRGRSYEQYF. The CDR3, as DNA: TGTGCCAGCATCCAAGGACGGGGAAGATCCTACGAGCAGTACTTC.

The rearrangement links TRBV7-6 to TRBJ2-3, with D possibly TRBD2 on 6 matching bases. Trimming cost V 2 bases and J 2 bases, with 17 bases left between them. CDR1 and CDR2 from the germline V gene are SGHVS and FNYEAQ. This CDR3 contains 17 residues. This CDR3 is CASSLIWDFDTTDTQYF. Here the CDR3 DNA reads TGTGCCAGCAGCTTAATTTGGGACTTTGATACCACAGATACGCAGTATTTT.